A single sample gave rise to the 19 T cell receptor beta chains below, sequenced in a study of blood T cell repertoires in COVID-19. Only in-frame clones appear in the TCRdb table, and some are missing; sequencing was by immunoSEQ multiplex PCR. The sample shows fewer than 250,000 clones, 80% to 90% of them seen only once. Material: PBMCs or T cells enriched from blood (not recorded which). The receptors originated from a woman between 50 and 59 years old with acute COVID-19.

CDR3 in DNA: TGTGCCAGCAGCTTGGTCGGGACAGGGCCGACCGGGGAGCTGTTTTTT. Translating gives CASSLVGTGPTGELFF. The chain recombines TRBV5-4 with TRBJ2-2, with 9 bases matching TRBD1. V shed 0 bases, J shed 5 bases, and the junction held 5 bases outside the gene matches. CDR1 is SGHNT and CDR2 is YYREEE in the germline V gene (reference sequence). The CDR3 runs 16 residues.

This rearrangement joins TRBV7-2 to TRBJ2-7; 8 positions agree with TRBD1. Losses at the gene ends were 5 bases for V and 4 bases for J; bases not matched to a gene: 7. CDR1 and CDR2 from the germline V gene are SGHTA and FQGNSA. There are 14 residues in the CDR3. The DNA for the CDR3 is TGTGCCAGCAGCACAGGACAGGGATGGTACGAGCAGTACTTC. Translated, it gives CASSTGQGWYEQYF.

DNA for the CDR3: TGTGCCAGCAGCTTAGGGACCCTCCCGGGACAGGGGGACGAGCAGTACTTC. It is translated as CASSLGTLPGQGDEQYF. V is TRBV7-9 and J is TRBJ2-7; 11 bases match TRBD1. With V trimmed by 1 base and J by 5 bases, 10 bases remained unmatched. Germline loops: CDR1 SEHNR, CDR2 FQNEAQ (reference sequence). This CDR3 has 17 residues.

The V call is TRBV18, the J call TRBJ1-2; D is perhaps TRBD1 (5 bases). CDR3 length equals 13 residues. CDR1 KGHSH and CDR2 LQKENI come from the germline V gene. The germline V and J ends were trimmed by 2 bases and 1 base, with 5 bases remaining between them. CDR3 sequence reads: CASSPDSNYGYTF. DNA for the CDR3: TGTGCCAGCTCACCAGACAGTAACTATGGCTACACCTTC.

J is TRBJ2-7 and V is TRBV18, with TRBD1 matching 9 bases. Losses at the gene ends were 0 bases for V and 3 bases for J; bases not matched to a gene: 3. CDR3 length: 15 amino acids. The germline CDR1 and CDR2 sequences are KGHSH and LQKENI. CDR3 sequence (DNA): TGTGCCAGCTCACCACCGGGACAGGGAGGCTACGAGCAGTACTTC. Protein product: CASSPPGQGGYEQYF.

The chain links TRBV6-4 to TRBJ2-7; tentatively, D is TRBD1 (5 bases). Germline CDR1 MRHNA, CDR2 SNTAGT. This CDR3 has 16 amino acids. V gave up 3 bases and J gave up 3 bases, with 18 bases separating them. CDR3 sequence: CASSEGAAWGGYEQYF. DNA of the CDR3: TGTGCCAGCAGTGAAGGTGCTGCATGGGGCGGCTACGAGCAGTACTTC.

The chain is built from TRBV27 and TRBJ1-1; 7 bases fit TRBD1. CDR1 MNHEY and CDR2 SMNVEV come from the germline V gene (reference sequence). The V segment lost 8 bases and the J segment 0 bases; nucleotides outside the gene matches: 12. The CDR3 covers 16 residues. The CDR3 nucleotides read TGTGCCAGCTCCCACCACCGCGGGACAGTGAACACTGAAGCTTTCTTT. The encoded protein is CASSHHRGTVNTEAFF.

The chain combines TRBV7-2 with TRBJ2-7; TRBD1 matches 7 bases. The CDR3 has 16 amino acids. Germline V gene sequence: CDR1 SGHTA, CDR2 FQGNSA. Germline trimming cut 4 bases from V and 7 bases from J; bases unmatched to any gene: 16. This chain's CDR3 is CASSSVRPGAGGEQYF. As DNA, the CDR3 is TGTGCCAGCAGCTCAGTGAGACCAGGGGCAGGGGGTGAGCAGTACTTC.

The V and J genes are TRBV5-1 and TRBJ2-1; 7 positions agree with TRBD2. This CDR3 comprises 16 residues. Trimming at V came to 7 bases and at J to 3 bases, leaving 13 bases not matched to a gene. Germline V gene data show CDR1 as SGHRS and CDR2 as YFSETQ. DNA of the CDR3: TGCGCCAGCTATGCGAGTATTGCTAGCGGCTACAATGAGCAGTTCTTC. Protein: CASYASIASGYNEQFF. The full variable domain, completed using reference TRBV5-1 and TRBJ2-1, is KAGVTQTPRYLIKTRGQQVTLSCSPISGHRSVSWYQQTPGQGLQFLFEYFSETQRNKGNFPGRFSGRQFSNSRSEMNVSTLELGDSALYLCASYASIASGYNEQFFGPGTRLTVL.

V and J are TRBV7-7 and TRBJ2-5, with TRBD2 identical over 8 bases. The ends lost 1 base at V and 5 bases at J; junction bases unmatched: 6. Germline V gene data show CDR1 as SSHAT and CDR2 as FNYEAQ (reference sequence). This CDR3 spans 15 amino acids. DNA for the CDR3: TGTGCCAGCAGCTTAGGGCCAGCGGGAGTTGAGACCCAGTACTTC. Its protein product is CASSLGPAGVETQYF.

In this sample, this clone turned up a few times. The chain carries TRBV7-9 and TRBJ2-3; 9 bases agree with TRBD2. Germline V gives CDR1 SEHNR, CDR2 FQNEAQ (reference sequence). V lost 5 bases, J lost 3 bases, and 6 bases stayed unmatched. The CDR3 runs 15 residues. In DNA, the CDR3 is TGTGCCAGCAGCCCTAGACTAGCGGCAACAGATACGCAGTATTTT. Its protein is CASSPRLAATDTQYF. Supplemented by reference TRBV7-9 and TRBJ2-3, the full variable domain reads DTGVSQNPRHKITKRGQNVTFRCDPISEHNRLYWYRQTLGQGPEFLTYFQNEAQLEKSRLLSDRFSAERPKGSFSTLEIQRTEQGDSAMYLCASSPRLAATDTQYFGPGTRLTVL.

The V call is TRBV6-2 or TRBV6-3, the J call TRBJ2-2; 9 nucleotides agree with TRBD2. The V segment lost 2 bases and the J segment 3 bases; nucleotides outside the gene matches: 7. The CDR3 extends over 17 amino acids. Per the germline V gene, CDR1 is MNHEY and CDR2 is SVGEGT. CDR3 sequence (DNA): TGTGCCAGCAGTTACCCGCGCGGGAGGGCCGACACCGGGGAGCTGTTTTTT. Its translation is CASSYPRGRADTGELFF.

The chain recombines TRBV7-2 with TRBJ1-2; a possible D gene is TRBD1 (5 bases). Trimming stripped 5 bases from V and 5 bases from J, with 24 bases between. Germline V lookup: CDR1 SGHTA, CDR2 FQGNSA. This CDR3 contains 17 residues. CDR3 DNA: TGTGCCAGCAGCCCAAATATTGGGAAGGGGATTCGGTATGGCTACACCTTC. Its translation is CASSPNIGKGIRYGYTF.

The chain links TRBV10-2 to TRBJ1-6; TRBD1 agrees at 7 bases. The length of the CDR3 is 12 residues. V shed 6 bases and J 10 bases; nucleotides not matched to a gene: 3. Germline CDR1 WSHSY, CDR2 SAAADI. The CDR3 spells CASSTGDSPLHF. CDR3 coding DNA: TGCGCCAGCAGCACAGGGGACTCACCCCTCCACTTT.

The chain recombines TRBV15 with TRBJ2-1; 8 bases align to TRBD1. V was pared by 5 bases and J by 5 bases, with 5 bases of the junction left unmatched. Germline CDR1 and CDR2: LNHNV and YYDKDF (reference sequence). The CDR3 totals 14 residues. The CDR3 is CATSGRTGNNEQFF. CDR3 DNA sequence: TGTGCCACCAGCGGCAGGACAGGGAACAATGAGCAGTTCTTC.

This chain links TRBV3-1 (or the pseudogene TRBV3-2) with TRBJ2-5; tentatively, D is TRBD1 (6 bases). CDR1 is LGHDT, CDR2 YNNKEL, per germline (reference sequence). V was clipped by 1 base and J by 0 bases, with 12 bases between them. The CDR3 is 16 residues long. The CDR3: CASSQAGQQYQETQYF. The CDR3 bases are TGTGCCAGCAGCCAAGCAGGACAGCAGTACCAAGAGACCCAGTACTTC.

The V gene is TRBV10-3, the J gene TRBJ2-4; D may be TRBD2 (6 bases). The CDR3 covers 15 residues. The V and J ends lost 11 bases and 0 bases respectively, with 17 bases between them. From germline, CDR1 is ENHRY and CDR2 SYGVKD. The CDR3 is CAAQSGDLAKNIQYF. The DNA of the CDR3 is TGTGCCGCCCAGTCGGGGGACCTAGCCAAAAACATTCAGTACTTC.

The chain uses TRBV7-9 and TRBJ1-2; TRBD1 aligns across 7 bases. V was clipped by 1 base and J by 6 bases; unmatched bases: 8. The CDR3 has 15 amino acids. The germline gives CDR1 SEHNR, CDR2 FQNEAQ (reference sequence). The CDR3 nucleotides read TGTGCCAGCAGCTTAGGGACAGGATACTTCGATGGCTACACCTTC. It translates to CASSLGTGYFDGYTF.

This clone was observed a single time. The chain is built from TRBV5-1 and TRBJ2-3; 7 positions match TRBD2. V lost 5 bases and J lost 5; bases outside the gene matches: 14. Germline V gene lookup returns CDR1 SGHRS and CDR2 YFSETQ. The CDR3 covers 16 residues. The CDR3 region is CASRIASGALQDTQYF. DNA for the CDR3: TGCGCCAGCAGAATTGCTAGCGGAGCCCTTCAAGATACGCAGTATTTT.